The subject of this entry is one T cell receptor (beta chain). The data were taken from a study of cytomegalovirus exposure and HLA in healthy donors. This PCR relied on a set of 60 Vbeta primers and 13 Jbeta primers. TCRdb's table, derived via immunoSEQ multiplex PCR, lists solely in-frame clones and lacks some. In the table there are some 42,000 clones, around 50% of which are singletons. The V and J ends lost 0 bases and 4 bases, in that order; junction bases with no gene match: 9. The V gene's germline CDR1 is ENHRY and CDR2 SYGVKD. This CDR3 has 17 residues. Sequencing used PBMCs. The rearrangement uses TRBV10-3 and TRBJ2-1, with 7 bases identical to TRBD1. This clonotype was sampled from a human donor in good health. This CDR3 is CAISESKGQTLYNEQFF. DNA of the CDR3: TGTGCCATCAGTGAGTCGAAGGGACAGACGCTGTACAATGAGCAGTTCTTC.